These 3 T cell receptor beta chains were all obtained from the same sample, sequenced in a study of T cells in severe cutaneous drug reactions (dated by TCRdb to between 2019 and 2020). The data were produced on an Illumina MiSeq. For both bulk and single-cell sequencing, libraries were prepared with the iRepertoire multiplex PCR system using TCR subtype-specific primers. TCRdb reprocessed the raw reads; every CDR3 protein sequence is a single record, and DNA is not supplied. For this sample, the table gives more than 20,000 distinct CDR3 sequences. Under 8.5% of the sample is held by the ten biggest clonotypes. The donors whose samples were sequenced had carbamazepine-induced Stevens-Johnson syndrome or toxic epidermal necrolysis (CBZ-SJS/TEN). Sequencing was performed on PBMCs. All receptors come from a human donor with toxic epidermal necrolysis, a severe cutaneous drug reaction.

The V gene is TRBV7-9, the J gene TRBJ2-3; TCRdb outputs TRBD1, but without DNA this stays unchecked. The CDR3 spans 16 residues. The germline V gene has CDR1 SEHNR and CDR2 FQNEAQ (reference sequence). CDR3 protein: CASSSPLGQARDTQYF.

The chain has TRBV4-3 and TRBJ2-1. The V gene's germline CDR1 is LGHNA and CDR2 YSLEER. This CDR3 has 15 residues. CDR3 sequence reads: CASSPRTGAYNEQFF.

By frequency, this clonotype registers medium-sized. The chain joins TRBV2 to TRBJ2-7; checking the TCRdb D call of TRBD1 is not possible without DNA. Germline V CDR1 and CDR2: SNHLY, FYNNEI. CDR3 size: 12 residues. This CDR3 reads CASRSGRGEQYF.